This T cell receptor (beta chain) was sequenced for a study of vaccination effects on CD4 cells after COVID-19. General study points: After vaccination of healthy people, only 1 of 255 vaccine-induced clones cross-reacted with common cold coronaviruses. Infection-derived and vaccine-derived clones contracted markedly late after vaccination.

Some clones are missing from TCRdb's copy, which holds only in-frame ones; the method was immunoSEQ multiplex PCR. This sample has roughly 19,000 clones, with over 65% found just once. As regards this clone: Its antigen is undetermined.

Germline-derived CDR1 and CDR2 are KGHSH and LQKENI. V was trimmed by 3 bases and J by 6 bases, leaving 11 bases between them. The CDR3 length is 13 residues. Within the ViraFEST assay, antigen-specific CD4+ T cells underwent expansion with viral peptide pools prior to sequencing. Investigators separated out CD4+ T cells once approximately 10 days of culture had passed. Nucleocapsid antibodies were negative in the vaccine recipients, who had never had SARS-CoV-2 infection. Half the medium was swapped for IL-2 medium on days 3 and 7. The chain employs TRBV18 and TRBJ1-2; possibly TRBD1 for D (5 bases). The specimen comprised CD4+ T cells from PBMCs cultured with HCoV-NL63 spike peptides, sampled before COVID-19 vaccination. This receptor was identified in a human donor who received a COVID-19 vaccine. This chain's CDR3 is CASSPPGWDGYTF. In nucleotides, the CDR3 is TGTGCCAGCTCACCCCCAGGGTGGGATGGCTACACCTTC.